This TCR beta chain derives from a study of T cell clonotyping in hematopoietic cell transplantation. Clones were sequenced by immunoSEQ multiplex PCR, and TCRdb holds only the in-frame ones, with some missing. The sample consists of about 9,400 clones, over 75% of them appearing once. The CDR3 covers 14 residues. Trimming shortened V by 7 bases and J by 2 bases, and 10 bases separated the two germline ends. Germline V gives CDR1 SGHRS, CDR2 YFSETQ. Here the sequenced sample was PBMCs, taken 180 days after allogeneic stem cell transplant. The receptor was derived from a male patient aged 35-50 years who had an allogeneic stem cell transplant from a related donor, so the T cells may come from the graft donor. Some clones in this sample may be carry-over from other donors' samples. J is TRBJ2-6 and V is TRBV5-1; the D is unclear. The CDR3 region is CASSMGTGANVLTF. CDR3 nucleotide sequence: TGCGCCAGCTCCATGGGGACTGGGGCCAACGTCCTGACTTTC. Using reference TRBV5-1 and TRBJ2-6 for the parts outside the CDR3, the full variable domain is KAGVTQTPRYLIKTRGQQVTLSCSPISGHRSVSWYQQTPGQGLQFLFEYFSETQRNKGNFPGRFSGRQFSNSRSEMNVSTLELGDSALYLCASSMGTGANVLTFGAGSRLTVL.